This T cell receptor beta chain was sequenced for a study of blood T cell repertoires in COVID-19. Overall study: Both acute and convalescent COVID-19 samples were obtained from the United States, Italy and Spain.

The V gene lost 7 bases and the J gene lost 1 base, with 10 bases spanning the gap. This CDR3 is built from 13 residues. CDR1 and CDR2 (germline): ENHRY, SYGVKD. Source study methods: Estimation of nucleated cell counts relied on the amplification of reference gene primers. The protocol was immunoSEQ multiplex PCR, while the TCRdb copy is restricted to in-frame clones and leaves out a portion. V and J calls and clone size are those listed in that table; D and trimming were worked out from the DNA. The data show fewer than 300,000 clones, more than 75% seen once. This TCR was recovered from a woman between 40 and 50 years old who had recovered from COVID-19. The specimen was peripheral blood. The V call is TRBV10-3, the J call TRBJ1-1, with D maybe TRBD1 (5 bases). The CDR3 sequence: CAIKGGENTEAFF. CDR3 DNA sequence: TGTGCCATCAAGGGAGGGGAGAACACTGAAGCTTTCTTT.